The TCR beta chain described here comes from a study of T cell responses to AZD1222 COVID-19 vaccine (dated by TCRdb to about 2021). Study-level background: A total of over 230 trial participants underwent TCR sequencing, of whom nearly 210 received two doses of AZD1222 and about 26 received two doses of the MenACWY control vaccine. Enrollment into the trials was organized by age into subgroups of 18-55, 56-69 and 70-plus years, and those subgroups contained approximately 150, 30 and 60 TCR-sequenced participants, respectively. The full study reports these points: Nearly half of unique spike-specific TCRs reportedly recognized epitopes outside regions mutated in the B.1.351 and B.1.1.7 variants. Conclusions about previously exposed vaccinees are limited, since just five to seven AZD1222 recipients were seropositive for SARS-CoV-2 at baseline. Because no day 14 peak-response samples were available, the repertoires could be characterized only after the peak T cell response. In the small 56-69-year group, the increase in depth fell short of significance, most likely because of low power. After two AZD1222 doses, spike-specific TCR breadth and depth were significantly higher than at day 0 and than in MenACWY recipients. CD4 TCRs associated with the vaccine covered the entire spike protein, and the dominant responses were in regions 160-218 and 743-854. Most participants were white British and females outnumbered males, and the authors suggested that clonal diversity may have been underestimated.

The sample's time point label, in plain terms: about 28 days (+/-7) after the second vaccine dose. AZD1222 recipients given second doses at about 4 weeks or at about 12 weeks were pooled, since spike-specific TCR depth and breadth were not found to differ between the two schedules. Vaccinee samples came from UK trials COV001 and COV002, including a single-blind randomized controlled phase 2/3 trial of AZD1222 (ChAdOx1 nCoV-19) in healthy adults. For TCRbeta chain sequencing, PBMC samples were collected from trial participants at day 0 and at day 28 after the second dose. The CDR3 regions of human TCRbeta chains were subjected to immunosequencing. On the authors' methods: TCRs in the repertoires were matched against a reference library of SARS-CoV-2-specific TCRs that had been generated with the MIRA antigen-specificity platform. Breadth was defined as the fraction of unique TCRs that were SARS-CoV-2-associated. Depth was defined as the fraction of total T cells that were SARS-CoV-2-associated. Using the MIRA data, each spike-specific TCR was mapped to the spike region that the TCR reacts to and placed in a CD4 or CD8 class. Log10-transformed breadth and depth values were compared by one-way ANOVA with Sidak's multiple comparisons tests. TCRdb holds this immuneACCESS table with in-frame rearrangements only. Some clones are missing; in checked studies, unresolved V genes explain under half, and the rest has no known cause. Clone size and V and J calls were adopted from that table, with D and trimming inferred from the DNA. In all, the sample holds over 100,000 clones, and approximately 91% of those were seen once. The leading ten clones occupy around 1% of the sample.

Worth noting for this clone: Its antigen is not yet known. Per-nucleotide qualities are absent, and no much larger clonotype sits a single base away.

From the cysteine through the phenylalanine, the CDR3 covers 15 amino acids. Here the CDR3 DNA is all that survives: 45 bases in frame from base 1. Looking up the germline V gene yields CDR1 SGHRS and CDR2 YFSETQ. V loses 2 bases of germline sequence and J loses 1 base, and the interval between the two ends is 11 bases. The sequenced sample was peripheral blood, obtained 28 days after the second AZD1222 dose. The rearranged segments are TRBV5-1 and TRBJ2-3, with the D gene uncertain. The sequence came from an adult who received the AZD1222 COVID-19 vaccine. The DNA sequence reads TGCGCCAGCAGCTTCGCAGATCGGGGCACAGATACGCAGTATTTT. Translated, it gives CASSFADRGTDTQYF. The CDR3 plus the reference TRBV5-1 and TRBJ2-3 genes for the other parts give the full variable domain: KAGVTQTPRYLIKTRGQQVTLSCSPISGHRSVSWYQQTPGQGLQFLFEYFSETQRNKGNFPGRFSGRQFSNSRSEMNVSTLELGDSALYLCASSFADRGTDTQYFGPGTRLTVL.